This TCR beta chain was sequenced in a study of shared T cell receptors in the human thymus. This clone has more than one count but fewer than ten. The repertoire was sequenced with immunoSEQ multiplex PCR; TCRdb's copy has only in-frame clones and lacks some. Among hundreds of thousands of clones listed, more than 75% were seen once. This same sample was also taken into another study, of human thymus T cells. That work adds: Repertoires sampled from thymus and blood appeared biased in V and J gene usage. Related research reported highly overlapping thymic repertoires among unrelated individuals.

Sequencing used thymocytes. The TCR comes from a boy less than two years old with a congenital heart defect.

The CDR3 sequence: CASSQAGKTYEQYF. Written as DNA, the CDR3 is TGTGCCAGCAGCCAAGCGGGCAAGACCTACGAGCAGTACTTC. The chain combines TRBV28 with TRBJ2-7; TRBD2 is a possible D gene (6 bases). Germline CDR1 reads MDHEN; CDR2 reads SYDVKM. CDR3 length: 14 residues. The V and J ends lost 6 bases and 2 bases respectively, with 14 bases between them.